A selection of T cell receptor beta chains follows, all from one sample in a study of CD8+ T cells in alopecia areata. Measured with immunoSEQ multiplex PCR; TCRdb has only the in-frame clones, and not every one. Here the sample spans roughly 64,000 clones, approximately 44% being singletons. The material sequenced was CD8+ T cells sorted from blood, taken at approximately week 37, from a patient treated with tofacitinib. These receptors were collected from a human donor with alopecia areata. The CDR3 runs from the conserved cysteine through the conserved F or W. The order of the fields is V gene, J gene, CDR3 protein.

TRBV9	TRBJ1-6	CASREEDSYNSPLHF
TRBV4-1	TRBJ1-1	CASSGLRVPDTEAFF
TRBV4-2	TRBJ2-7	CASSLSSGNYEQYF
TRBV4-1	TRBJ1-2	CASSHGTGQNPYGYTF
TRBV5-1	TRBJ1-3	CASNRRKRLSGNTIYF
TRBV18	TRBJ2-3	CASSPWDVGDTQYF
TRBV29-1	TRBJ1-2	CSVDRDRRIGGYTF
TRBV9	TRBJ2-2	CASSVGGQPTGELFF
TRBV4-1	TRBJ1-5	CASSQTAYSNQPQHF
TRBV4-1	TRBJ2-7	CASSQDYREGYEQYF
TRBV29-1	TRBJ2-7	CSVEGGQGFANEQYF
TRBV4-1	TRBJ2-1	CASSQSLGTPYNEQFF
TRBV30	TRBJ1-1	CAWTNTEAFF
TRBV29-1	TRBJ2-7	CSVVREQQYF
TRBV9	TRBJ2-1	CASSVAGYSYNEQFF
TRBV7-9	TRBJ2-1	CASGVSPAYYNEQFF
TRBV5-1	TRBJ1-1	CASSLTGQTEAFF
TRBV5-4	TRBJ2-3	CASSLARGDGTDTQYF
TRBV7-9	TRBJ2-7	CASSPPRTGPREQYF
TRBV11-1	TRBJ2-7	CASRGLASYEQYF
TRBV7-9	TRBJ2-7	CASSSPDWPAYEQYF
TRBV14	TRBJ2-5	CASSQDESIWGQETQYF
TRBV29-1	TRBJ2-1	CSVPGLAGVYNEQFF
TRBV30	TRBJ2-7	CAWTGSPYEQYF
TRBV5-1	TRBJ1-1	CASSRRDGRNTEAFF
TRBV27	TRBJ2-7	CASSLSGPYEQYF
TRBV9	TRBJ1-1	CASSALRENAEAFF
TRBV2	TRBJ2-3	CASSYSPSRGTDTQYF
TRBV4-2	TRBJ1-1	CASRLAGGTEAFF
TRBV5-1	TRBJ2-7	CASSIGDEQYF
TRBV28	TRBJ2-7	CASSFLDRGPTSYEQYF
TRBV25-1	TRBJ2-1	CASSESRVTPYNEQFF
TRBV4-3	TRBJ1-2	CASSQDSRGMGYGYTF
TRBV5-1	TRBJ2-5	CASSPRGPQETQYF
TRBV7-9	TRBJ2-7	CASSLGNWAEQYF
TRBV2	TRBJ2-7	CASSEEDLSYEQYF
TRBV7-2	TRBJ2-3	CASSQEAGGRDTQYF
TRBV5-1	TRBJ2-5	CASSTEDETQYF
TRBV29-1	TRBJ2-2	CSTGGENGGELFF
TRBV7-9	TRBJ2-1	CASSTVPNEQFF
TRBV29-1	TRBJ2-7	CSVVEGAYEQYF
TRBV28	TRBJ2-3	CASSHLAADTQYF
TRBV29-1	TRBJ2-7	CSVEGLADTYEQYF
TRBV6-5	TRBJ2-3	CASSPGQNWDTQYF
TRBV28	TRBJ2-6	CASNQLGTALRGANVLTF
TRBV4-1	TRBJ1-5	CASSHSGERNQPQHF
TRBV27	TRBJ2-3	CASSNRGSSTDTQYF
TRBV15	TRBJ1-1	CATSSPRGHTEAFF
TRBV30	TRBJ2-2	CAWSVSSLELFF
TRBV29-1	TRBJ2-1	CSVGLTSGATYNEQFF
TRBV29-1	TRBJ1-2	CSVLRGAYGYTF